This TCR beta chain was sequenced during a study of OX40 agonist ivuxolimab in advanced cancers. As for the study in general: Having had anti-PD-1, anti-PD-L1 or anti-CTLA-4 therapy before was allowed, and 40% to 45% had some. Study-wide results and limits: CD4+ T cells averaged fewer expanded clones than CD8+ T cells. The authors did not determine the antigen specificity of the expanded peripheral T cells.

Libraries were prepared by immunoSEQ multiplex PCR; TCRdb keeps only in-frame clonotypes and omits some of them. The profile shows about 67,000 clones, approximately 90% of them singletons. Turning to this clone: As yet, its antigen is unknown.

This clonotype was obtained from an adult with an advanced solid tumor such as melanoma, head and neck, liver or kidney cancer. Specimen: CD4+ or CD8+ T cells sorted from blood, collected in a trial of the OX40 agonist ivuxolimab.

This CDR3 reads CASSIPRENQPQHF. CDR3 nucleotides: TGTGCCAGTAGTATTCCCCGGGAGAATCAGCCCCAGCATTTT. This chain links TRBV19 with TRBJ1-5; D remains ambiguous. The CDR3 has 14 amino acids. Trimming pared 3 bases from V and 4 bases from J, leaving 10 bases between. The germline V gene has CDR1 LNHDA and CDR2 SQIVND (reference sequence). The full variable domain, its missing parts supplied by reference TRBV19 and TRBJ1-5, is DGGITQSPKYLFRKEGQNVTLSCEQNLNHDAMYWYRQDPGQGLRLIYYSQIVNDFQKGDIAEGYSVSREKKESFPLTVTSAQKNPTAFYLCASSIPRENQPQHFGDGTRLSIL.